The 10 T cell receptor beta chains below come from one sample, sequenced in a study of shared clonotypes between healthy human individuals. Using immunoSEQ multiplex PCR, the repertoire was profiled, and TCRdb retains in-frame clones only, with some absent. The sample consists of millions of clones, about 95% of them appearing once. Sample: naive CD4+ T cells sorted from blood. Subset specified: CD45RA+ positively selected. Receptors were obtained from a man between 18 and 29 years old in good health.

The chain joins TRBV15 to TRBJ1-5; D is uncertain. The CDR3 runs to 13 residues. Deletions cut 0 bases from V and 5 bases from J, with 5 bases between. Germline assignment: CDR1 LNHNV and CDR2 YYDKDF (reference sequence). CDR3 sequence reads: CATSRDRDQPQHF. The CDR3 nucleotides are TGTGCCACCAGCAGAGACAGAGATCAGCCCCAGCATTTT. The entire variable domain, with the rest obtained from reference TRBV15 and TRBJ1-5, is as follows: DAMVIQNPRYQVTQFGKPVTLSCSQTLNHNVMYWYQQKSSQAPKLLFHYYDKDFNNEADTPDNFQSRRPNTSFCFLDIRSPGLGDTAMYLCATSRDRDQPQHFGDGTRLSIL.

This chain joins TRBV6-6 and TRBJ2-7; 8 positions agree with TRBD1. This CDR3 contains 15 residues. V lost 5 bases and J lost 0; bases outside the gene matches: 6. The germline V gene has CDR1 MNHNY and CDR2 SVGAGI (reference sequence). The CDR3 nucleotides read TGTGCCAGCAGTGATCCGGGACAGGCCTCCTACGAGCAGTACTTC. Protein: CASSDPGQASYEQYF.

In its sample, this clone was seen once. Other DNA sequences within the sample encode an identical CDR3. The V gene is TRBV6-5, the J gene TRBJ1-4; 7 nucleotides agree with TRBD1. Germline CDR1 and CDR2: MNHEY and SVGAGI. Unmatched junction bases numbered 3, after V lost 4 bases and J lost 4 bases. This CDR3 has 14 amino acids. The CDR3, as DNA: TGTGCCAGCAGTTCGACAGGGAGTAATGAAAAACTGTTTTTT. Translating gives CASSSTGSNEKLFF.

The chain recombines TRBV5-4 with TRBJ1-1; D ambiguous. CDR3 length equals 15 residues. Trimming pared 3 bases from V and 2 bases from J, leaving 14 bases between. Germline assignment: CDR1 SGHNT and CDR2 YYREEE (reference sequence). This CDR3 reads CASSSATATNTEAFF. The CDR3 nucleotides are TGTGCCAGCAGCTCCGCAACAGCTACAAACACTGAAGCTTTCTTT.

V and J are TRBV7-3 and TRBJ2-7, with 8 bases matching TRBD2. V trimming: 5 bases; J trimming: 2 bases; junction bases outside the gene matches: 5. This CDR3 is built from 14 residues. The germline gives CDR1 SGHTA, CDR2 FQGTGA. The CDR3 sequence is CASSRGGNAYEQYF. CDR3 bases: TGTGCCAGCAGCCGCGGGGGGAATGCCTACGAGCAGTACTTC.

The chain uses TRBV5-1 and TRBJ2-7; D might be TRBD1 or TRBD2, each matching 6 bases. The CDR3 has 18 amino acids. Trimming stripped 4 bases from V and 0 bases from J, with 23 bases between. Germline V gene sequence: CDR1 SGHRS, CDR2 YFSETQ. CDR3 DNA: TGCGCCAGCAGCGTGGACTTGGGGGGCCTTGTCAGCTCCTACGAGCAGTACTTC. Translating gives CASSVDLGGLVSSYEQYF.

The chain has TRBV19 and TRBJ2-3, with D tentatively TRBD2 (5 bases). Germline CDR1 is LNHDA and CDR2 is SQIVND (reference sequence). Trimming removed 5 bases at V and 7 bases at J, with 13 bases between. The CDR3 runs to 13 residues. The CDR3 DNA follows: TGTGCCAGTAGTGTCCGTCCGGGGTATACGCAGTATTTT. It yields the protein CASSVRPGYTQYF.

The chain recombines TRBV9 with TRBJ2-7; D may correspond to TRBD1 or TRBD2 (5 bases each). Trimming left V 4 bases short and J 6 bases short, with 17 bases between. Per germline, CDR1 SGDLS and CDR2 YYNGEE. The CDR3 contains 14 residues. In DNA form, the CDR3 reads TGTGCCAGCAGCCTCCGGGACGGGCCTTCCGAGCAGTACTTC. Its translation: CASSLRDGPSEQYF.

The chain links TRBV2 to TRBJ1-5; D remains unclear. The CDR3 covers 12 residues. From germline, CDR1 is SNHLY and CDR2 FYNNEI. Deletions cut 1 base from V and 6 bases from J, with 4 bases between. The CDR3 sequence: CASSEGSQPQHF. CDR3 nucleotides: TGTGCCAGCAGTGAAGGATCTCAGCCCCAGCATTTT.

The chain employs TRBV19 and TRBJ2-5; TRBD1 aligns across 8 bases. V shed 3 bases and J 7 bases; nucleotides not matched to a gene: 7. Per germline, CDR1 LNHDA and CDR2 SQIVND (reference sequence). The CDR3 extends over 14 amino acids. CDR3 sequence (DNA): TGTGCCAGTAGTATTGGCCAGGGGGCCGTGACCCAGTACTTC. Its protein is CASSIGQGAVTQYF.